This entry lists 10 T cell receptor beta chains sequenced from one sample in a study of early T cells in non-severe SARS-CoV-2 infection. TCRdb ran MiXCR on the 5' RACE reads and lists one entry per CDR3 protein. Counted here are 75,000 to 100,000 distinct CDR3 sequences, 16% occurring once; the ten biggest clones make up around 1.3%. The sample taken for sequencing was whole blood. These receptors all stem from an adult who was a healthcare worker with PCR-confirmed SARS-CoV-2 infection or an uninfected control (not recorded which).

The chain has TRBV28 and TRBJ1-2, with D possibly being TRBD1 (5 bases). Trimming took off 10 bases at V and 4 bases at J, with 10 bases between the two ends. This CDR3 is 11 amino acids long. Germline loops: CDR1 MDHEN, CDR2 SYDVKM. The CDR3 reads CAIETVYGYTF. Here the CDR3 DNA reads TGTGCCATCGAGACAGTCTATGGCTACACCTTC.

The sample holds a few counts of this clonotype. The chain uses TRBV29-1 and TRBJ2-7; no definite D call. Trimming pared 4 bases from V and 0 bases from J, leaving 16 bases between. This CDR3 has 15 amino acids. The germline V gene has CDR1 SQVTM and CDR2 ANQGSEA. CDR3 residues: CSVGFSPWNSYEQYF. The CDR3 bases are TGCAGCGTTGGGTTTTCGCCATGGAACTCCTACGAGCAGTACTTC.

This clonotype was seen a handful of times. The gene calls are TRBV7-2 and TRBJ1-6; D call uncertain. Trimming left V 2 bases short and J 5 bases short, with 13 bases between. The CDR3 runs to 16 residues. Germline CDR1 is SGHTA and CDR2 is FQGNSA. This CDR3 reads CASSLINVRDNSPLHF. The CDR3 coding sequence is TGTGCCAGCAGCTTAATTAATGTCCGTGATAATTCACCCCTCCACTTT.

The table lists this clonotype with a few counts. The chain has TRBV28 and TRBJ1-5; perhaps TRBD1 as D (5 bases). This CDR3 is built from 15 residues. Between the trimmed V and J ends, which lost 5 bases and 3 bases, there was a span of 14 bases. Germline V gene sequence: CDR1 MDHEN, CDR2 SYDVKM. The CDR3 loop reads CASSPRQRVNQPQHF. The CDR3 DNA reads TGTGCCAGCAGTCCGAGACAGCGAGTCAATCAGCCCCAGCATTTT.

This rearrangement joins TRBV29-1 to TRBJ1-1, with D maybe TRBD1 (6 bases). There are 13 residues in the CDR3. The germline V gene has CDR1 SQVTM and CDR2 ANQGSEA. V lost 7 bases to trimming and J lost 1 base, with 13 bases between them. The CDR3 DNA reads TGCAGCGCCCGGGGACACTCGAACACTGAAGCTTTCTTT. Its translation: CSARGHSNTEAFF.

Only a few counts were recorded for this clonotype. This chain connects TRBV6-4 to TRBJ2-1, with D tentatively TRBD1 (5 bases). This CDR3 is 16 amino acids long. Germline V CDR1 and CDR2: MRHNA, SNTAGT. V gave up 3 bases and J gave up 4 bases, with 16 bases separating them. The CDR3 reads CASSEAEGSGYNEQFF. CDR3 nucleotides: TGTGCCAGCAGTGAAGCCGAAGGCTCAGGGTACAATGAGCAGTTCTTC.

This clonotype was observed a single time. V and J are TRBV2 and TRBJ2-3; tentative D call: TRBD1 (5 bases). In germline, CDR1 is SNHLY, CDR2 FYNNEI. Trimming took 4 bases from V and 2 from J, leaving 13 bases between them. The CDR3 consists of 15 residues. CDR3 bases: TGTGCCAGCAGTGTAGGCAGGGCTACCACAGATACGCAGTATTTT. Amino acids: CASSVGRATTDTQYF. Together with reference TRBV2 and TRBJ2-3, the CDR3 gives the full variable domain: EPEVTQTPSHQVTQMGQEVILRCVPISNHLYFYWYRQILGQKVEFLVSFYNNEISEKSEIFDDQFSVERPDGSNFTLKIRSTKLEDSAMYFCASSVGRATTDTQYFGPGTRLTVL.

The chain links TRBV28 to TRBJ2-1; 9 positions agree with TRBD2. The CDR3 sequence is 14 residues long. Per the germline V gene, CDR1 is MDHEN and CDR2 is SYDVKM. Losses at the gene ends were 4 bases for V and 9 bases for J; bases not matched to a gene: 7. The CDR3 loop reads CASSSSGAGGEQFF. CDR3 bases: TGTGCCAGCAGTTCTAGCGGGGCCGGGGGTGAGCAGTTCTTC. Full variable domain (outside the CDR3, taken from reference TRBV28 and TRBJ2-1): DVKVTQSSRYLVKRTGEKVFLECVQDMDHENMFWYRQDPGLGLRLIYFSYDVKMKEKGDIPEGYSVSREKKERFSLILESASTNQTSMYLCASSSSGAGGEQFFGPGTRLTVL.

This clonotype was counted many times. V usage is TRBV20-1 and J usage is TRBJ1-1; tentatively, D is TRBD1 (6 bases). CDR1 is DFQATT, CDR2 SNEGSKA, per germline (reference sequence). This CDR3 spans 14 amino acids. Trimming shortened V by 3 bases and J by 0 bases, and 11 bases separated the two germline ends. CDR3 bases: TGCAGTGCTAGGTGGGGGGCTTTGAACACTGAAGCTTTCTTT. Translated: CSARWGALNTEAFF.

This clonotype was observed a few times. The chain uses TRBV6-2 or TRBV6-3 and TRBJ2-1; 15 positions agree with TRBD2. The CDR3 consists of 18 residues. V shed 7 bases, J shed 6 bases, and the junction held 13 bases outside the gene matches. Germline assignment: CDR1 MNHEY and CDR2 SVGEGT. The CDR3 sequence is CASIPGLAGGGFLNEQFF. DNA for the CDR3: TGTGCCAGCATCCCGGGACTAGCGGGAGGAGGATTTCTCAATGAGCAGTTCTTC.